These 32 T cell receptor beta chains originate from one sample sequenced in a study of T cells in Graves' hyperthyroidism and ophthalmopathy. Amplification of TCR beta CDR3 regions used RNA as the template. The HTBI primer set served for first-round RT-PCR of the TCR CDR3. One entry per CDR3 protein, called by TCRdb with MiXCR from the multiplex PCR reads. The table includes about 590,000 distinct CDR3 sequences, approximately 15% detected once. The sequenced sample consisted of blood. These receptors were collected from a woman between 25 and 40 years old with Graves' hyperthyroidism.

This clonotype appeared a few times. In nucleotides, the CDR3 is TGTGCCACCAGCAGGGAGTGGGGACCCAATCAGCCCCAGCATTTT. Translating gives CATSREWGPNQPQHF. The chain carries TRBV15 and TRBJ1-5, with a tentative D call TRBD1 (5 bases). Trimming removed 3 bases at V and 3 bases at J, with 12 bases between. In germline, CDR1 is LNHNV, CDR2 YYDKDF (reference sequence). This CDR3 contains 15 residues.

This clonotype was seen ten or more times. The genes are TRBV4-3 and TRBJ2-2, with 12 bases lining up with TRBD2. V trimming: 4 bases; J trimming: 4 bases; junction bases outside the gene matches: 4. This CDR3 has 16 residues. The germline V gene has CDR1 LGHNA and CDR2 YSLEER. The CDR3 loop reads CASSPGLAGLTGELFF. As DNA, the CDR3 is TGCGCCAGCAGCCCTGGACTAGCGGGACTCACCGGGGAGCTGTTTTTT.

In the case of this clonotype: This clone may be a read error of a much larger clone one base away. This chain joins TRBV20-1 and TRBJ2-3; 7 positions agree with TRBD1. V shed 0 bases and J 2 bases; nucleotides not matched to a gene: 8. The germline gives CDR1 DFQATT, CDR2 SNEGSKA (reference sequence). This CDR3 contains 16 residues. The CDR3 sequence is CSARDWNRGATDTQYF. The DNA of the CDR3 is TGCAGTGCTAGAGATTGGAACAGGGGAGCCACAGATACGCAGTATTTT.

This clonotype appeared many times. CDR3 DNA sequence: TGTGCCAGCAGCTTAGGCCAGGGGGTCGGTTTGGGCACAGATACGCAGTATTTT. Translation: CASSLGQGVGLGTDTQYF. V is TRBV11-2 and J is TRBJ2-3, with TRBD1 matching 7 bases. The J segment lost 1 base and the V segment lost 1 base, leaving 11 bases of the junction unmatched. The CDR3 extends over 18 amino acids. Germline lookup yields CDR1 SGHAT and CDR2 FQNNGV.

This clonotype was observed many times. This sequence joins TRBV5-1 and TRBJ2-7; tentative D call: TRBD2 (5 bases). The CDR3 has 15 residues. The V end was cut by 1 base, the J end by 4 bases, with 15 bases between. Germline V gene lookup returns CDR1 SGHRS and CDR2 YFSETQ. CDR3 coding DNA: TGCGCCAGCAGCTTGTCCCCTAGTGGGGAGTACGAGCAGTACTTC. It translates to CASSLSPSGEYEQYF.

This clonotype was recorded at least ten times. CDR3 sequence: CASSEGKVQDHQPQHF. The CDR3 nucleotides read TGTGCCAGCAGTGAAGGAAAGGTGCAGGACCATCAGCCCCAGCATTTT. V is TRBV2 and J is TRBJ1-5; D gene uncertain. The CDR3 runs 16 residues. Trimming left V 1 base short and J 5 bases short, with 15 bases between. Looked up from germline, CDR1 is SNHLY and CDR2 is FYNNEI.

This clonotype has only a few counts. The chain is built from TRBV7-9 and TRBJ2-3; D remains ambiguous. There are 14 residues in the CDR3. V shed 5 bases and J shed 3 bases, with 12 bases lying between them. Germline CDR1 reads SEHNR; CDR2 reads FQNEAQ (reference sequence). The CDR3 protein is CASSTRYETDTQYF. DNA for the CDR3: TGTGCCAGCAGCACCCGTTATGAGACAGATACGCAGTATTTT.

This clonotype was picked up many times. The V and J genes are TRBV7-2 and TRBJ2-1, with 13 positions matching TRBD2. Losses at the gene ends were 6 bases for V and 2 bases for J; bases not matched to a gene: 1. The CDR3 is 15 residues long. The V gene's germline CDR1 is SGHTA and CDR2 FQGNSA. The CDR3 protein is CASRLAGGPYNEQFF. The CDR3, as DNA: TGTGCCAGCAGACTAGCGGGAGGGCCCTACAATGAGCAGTTCTTC.

The V and J genes are TRBV11-2 and TRBJ2-6; 15 positions agree with TRBD2. The germline CDR1 and CDR2 sequences are SGHAT and FQNNGV. This CDR3 comprises 21 residues. V lost 7 bases to trimming and J lost 0 bases; unmatched junction nucleotides: 13. The CDR3 loop reads CASTTKPGLAGGFSGANVLTF. In DNA, the CDR3 is TGTGCCAGCACCACTAAACCGGGACTAGCGGGAGGATTCTCTGGGGCCAACGTCCTGACTTTC.

The table lists this clonotype with many counts. The chain combines TRBV12-3 or TRBV12-4 with TRBJ2-5, with 14 bases fitting TRBD2. The CDR3 covers 17 residues. V lost 5 bases, J lost 5 bases, and 10 bases stayed unmatched. The CDR3 DNA sequence: TGTGCCAGCAGTCAGGGACTAGCGGGAGCCGGTGGTGAGACCCAGTACTTC. This sequence encodes CASSQGLAGAGGETQYF.

This clonotype was found a few times. The CDR3 region is CASTRLQGNQPQHF. For the CDR3, the DNA is TGTGCCAGTACCCGCCTCCAGGGTAATCAGCCCCAGCATTTT. This sequence joins TRBV19 and TRBJ1-5; maybe TRBD1 (5 bases). Trimming left V 7 bases short and J 4 bases short, with 14 bases between. CDR3 length equals 14 residues. Germline CDR1 is LNHDA and CDR2 is SQIVND (reference sequence).

The CDR3 loop reads CASSEPGTGSYGYTF. The CDR3 DNA sequence: TGTGCCAGCAGTGAGCCCGGGACAGGTTCCTATGGCTACACCTTC. The rearrangement uses TRBV6-1 and TRBJ1-2, with TRBD1 identical over 8 bases. The germline V gene encodes CDR1 MNHNS and CDR2 SASEGT. Unmatched junction bases numbered 7, after V lost 3 bases and J lost 4 bases. This CDR3 is 15 amino acids long.

There are many counts of this clonotype. The rearrangement links TRBV9 to TRBJ2-3, with D possibly matching TRBD2 (6 bases). This CDR3 spans 16 amino acids. The germline V gene has CDR1 SGDLS and CDR2 YYNGEE. V was shortened by 3 bases and J by 2 bases, with 16 bases between the two germline ends. This CDR3 reads CASSEERDSYTDTQYF. The CDR3, as DNA: TGTGCCAGCAGCGAGGAACGGGACTCCTACACAGATACGCAGTATTTT.

This clonotype was seen ten or more times. This chain uses TRBV2 with TRBJ2-1; D perhaps matches TRBD2 (5 bases). This CDR3 is 16 amino acids long. Germline V gene lookup returns CDR1 SNHLY and CDR2 FYNNEI. Deletions cut 6 bases from V and 7 bases from J, with 22 bases between. The chain's CDR3 is CASRRPSDGLGNEQFF. In DNA, the CDR3 is TGTGCCAGCAGACGTCCCAGCGATGGACTCGGGAATGAGCAGTTCTTC. Complete variable domain (other parts from reference TRBV2 and TRBJ2-1): EPEVTQTPSHQVTQMGQEVILRCVPISNHLYFYWYRQILGQKVEFLVSFYNNEISEKSEIFDDQFSVERPDGSNFTLKIRSTKLEDSAMYFCASRRPSDGLGNEQFFGPGTRLTVL.

This clonotype was counted only a few times. The chain has TRBV29-1 and TRBJ2-7, with 8 nucleotides matching TRBD2. V trimming: 3 bases; J trimming: 6 bases; junction bases outside the gene matches: 13. The CDR3 totals 15 residues. Germline V gene sequence: CDR1 SQVTM, CDR2 ANQGSEA. The CDR3 loop reads CSVETEGGLAGEQYF. CDR3 nucleotides: TGCAGCGTTGAGACCGAGGGTGGTCTAGCGGGCGAGCAGTACTTC.

This clonotype has only a few counts. The chain has TRBV30 and TRBJ2-1; 9 nucleotides align to TRBD2. Germline CDR1 reads GTSNPN; CDR2 reads SVGIG (reference sequence). V shed 1 base and J 10 bases; nucleotides not matched to a gene: 11. The CDR3 sequence is 15 residues long. CDR3 loop: CAWSAGLAVKGEQFF. DNA for the CDR3: TGTGCCTGGAGTGCGGGACTAGCAGTAAAGGGAGAGCAGTTCTTC.

The table lists this clonotype with many counts. This sequence joins TRBV28 and TRBJ2-2; TRBD2 matches at 10 bases. The J segment lost 5 bases and the V segment lost 6 bases, leaving 9 bases of the junction unmatched. CDR3 length equals 16 residues. From germline, CDR1 is MDHEN and CDR2 SYDVKM. The CDR3 DNA sequence: TGTGCCAGCAGGCGTGGGGCAGCGGGAGGGACCGGGGAGCTGTTTTTT. This codes for CASRRGAAGGTGELFF.

This clonotype was seen at least ten times. The gene calls are TRBV11-2 and TRBJ2-7, with D perhaps being TRBD1 or TRBD2 (5 bases each). The CDR3 consists of 17 residues. The V gene's germline CDR1 is SGHAT and CDR2 FQNNGV. The germline V and J ends were trimmed by 2 bases and 3 bases, with 20 bases remaining between them. The CDR3 nucleotides read TGTGCCAGCAGCTTAATTCGGGTTCAAACTGGGGGCTACGAGCAGTACTTC. Amino acid sequence: CASSLIRVQTGGYEQYF.

This clonotype was detected many times. CDR3 protein: CASSNPDRSEAFF. The CDR3 DNA reads TGTGCCAGCAGTAACCCCGACAGGAGTGAAGCTTTCTTT. The chain couples TRBV12-3 or TRBV12-4 to TRBJ1-1; TRBD1 is a possible D gene (6 bases). The V gene lost 5 bases and the J gene lost 7 bases, with 14 bases spanning the gap. This CDR3 is 13 amino acids long.

Many counts were recorded for this clonotype. The chain links TRBV12-3 or TRBV12-4 to TRBJ2-7; D not resolved. Trimming stripped 0 bases from V and 0 bases from J, with 9 bases between. The CDR3 is 15 amino acids. CDR3 sequence: CASSLAVQPSYEQYF. The CDR3 DNA is TGTGCCAGCAGTTTAGCGGTACAGCCCTCCTACGAGCAGTACTTC.

This chain links TRBV5-6 with TRBJ2-5; D ambiguous. Deletions cut 1 base from V and 3 bases from J, with 13 bases between. This CDR3 comprises 15 residues. The germline CDR1 and CDR2 sequences are SGHDT and YYEEEE. The CDR3 nucleotides read TGTGCCAGCAGCTTGCCCTCAAGAATAGAAGAGACCCAGTACTTC. Protein product: CASSLPSRIEETQYF.

Details on this clonotype: This may come from a read error, since a much larger clone is one base off. V usage is TRBV7-9 and J usage is TRBJ2-1, with unresolved D. The CDR3 is made up of 16 amino acids. Germline V gives CDR1 SEHNR, CDR2 FQNEAQ (reference sequence). This chain's CDR3 is CASSSRAGSSHNEQFF. Written as DNA, the CDR3 is TGTGCCAGCAGCTCTCGGGCTGGTAGCTCCCACAATGAGCAGTTCTTC.

This clonotype turned up a few times. This chain uses TRBV20-1 with TRBJ2-4; 8 nucleotides match TRBD1. Per the germline V gene, CDR1 is DFQATT and CDR2 is SNEGSKA (reference sequence). J gave up 4 bases and V 7 bases, and 3 bases lay outside the gene matches. The CDR3 loop spans 12 amino acids. CDR3 loop: CSGGQGKNIQYF. The CDR3 DNA sequence: TGCAGTGGAGGACAGGGAAAAAACATTCAGTACTTC.

A few counts support this clonotype. A read error may be the cause here, since a much bigger clone is one base away. Written as DNA, the CDR3 is TGTGCCTTGAGTCCCGGGACAGTTTATGAGCAGTTCTTC. Its translation is CALSPGTVYEQFF. The chain employs TRBV30 and TRBJ2-1, with 7 bases matching TRBD1. The V gene's germline CDR1 is GTSNPN and CDR2 SVGIG (reference sequence). This CDR3 region has 13 residues.

The chain employs TRBV30 and TRBJ2-7; 10 nucleotides agree with TRBD1. V dropped 4 bases and J dropped 3; count of bases not matched to a gene: 6. The length of the CDR3 is 14 residues. CDR1 is GTSNPN, CDR2 SVGIG, per germline (reference sequence). CDR3 DNA: TGTGCCTGGAAGAGACAGGGGGCTATCTACGAGCAGTACTTC. Translating gives CAWKRQGAIYEQYF.

This clonotype was recorded many times. This chain uses TRBV12-3 or TRBV12-4 with TRBJ2-2; D is perhaps TRBD1 or TRBD2 (5 bases each). Trimming removed 7 bases from V and 2 bases from J, with 14 bases in between. CDR3 size: 15 residues. CDR3 nucleotide sequence: TGTGCCAGCACAAACCGGGACGGAAACACCGGGGAGCTGTTTTTT. Translating it yields CASTNRDGNTGELFF.

This clonotype was observed many times. J is TRBJ2-1 and V is TRBV28, with TRBD2 matching 8 bases. The CDR3 runs 14 residues. The germline V gene has CDR1 MDHEN and CDR2 SYDVKM. Unmatched junction bases numbered 10, after V lost 7 bases and J lost 8 bases. Here the CDR3 DNA reads TGTGCCAGCATCCCGAGCGGGAGTACAGATGAGCAGTTCTTC. It yields the protein CASIPSGSTDEQFF.

The gene calls are TRBV7-2 and TRBJ2-3; 10 nucleotides align to TRBD2. Per the germline V gene, CDR1 is SGHTA and CDR2 is FQGNSA. J lost 0 bases, V lost 2 bases, and 11 bases had no gene match. CDR3 length: 19 residues. CDR3 nucleotides: TGTGCCAGCAGCTTACGGCTAGCGGGGGCTTTTTCTAGCACAGATACGCAGTATTTT. It codes for CASSLRLAGAFSSTDTQYF.

A note on this clonotype: Compared with germline, one end of the junction differs, possibly owing to a read error. CDR3 nucleotides: TGTGCCATCAGTCCCCCGGGACTAGCGGGATTGGCAGATACGCAGTATTTT. Its translation: CAISPPGLAGLADTQYF. The chain uses TRBV6-1 and TRBJ2-3, with TRBD2 identical over 13 bases. The CDR3 length is 17 residues. Germline loops: CDR1 MNHNS, CDR2 SASEGT.

This clonotype was seen ten or more times. J is TRBJ2-5 and V is TRBV7-2; 14 nucleotides match TRBD2. The CDR3 is 15 residues long. CDR1 is SGHTA and CDR2 is FQGNSA in the germline V gene. V lost 5 bases and J lost 4; bases outside the gene matches: 3. The CDR3 nucleotides read TGTGCCAGCAGCATGGGACTAGCGGGAGCAGAGACCCAGTACTTC. Encoded protein: CASSMGLAGAETQYF.

At least ten counts were recorded for this clonotype. The chain recombines TRBV30 with TRBJ1-1; D gene ambiguous. The CDR3 consists of 12 residues. The V end lost 2 bases, the J end lost 2 bases, and 6 bases lay between the germline ends. Germline V gives CDR1 GTSNPN, CDR2 SVGIG (reference sequence). This chain's CDR3 is CAWSSTNTEAFF. Written as DNA, the CDR3 is TGTGCCTGGAGTTCTACTAACACTGAAGCTTTCTTT.

A word on this clonotype: One junction end disagrees with the germline gene, perhaps due to a read error. The gene calls are TRBV7-7 and TRBJ2-2; no definite D call. CDR3 length equals 13 residues. CDR1 and CDR2 from the germline V gene are SSHAT and FNYEAQ (reference sequence). CDR3 sequence reads: CASSPPAGGELFF. The CDR3 region has the DNA TGTGCTAGCAGCCCGCCGGCTGGCGGGGAGCTGTTTTTT.